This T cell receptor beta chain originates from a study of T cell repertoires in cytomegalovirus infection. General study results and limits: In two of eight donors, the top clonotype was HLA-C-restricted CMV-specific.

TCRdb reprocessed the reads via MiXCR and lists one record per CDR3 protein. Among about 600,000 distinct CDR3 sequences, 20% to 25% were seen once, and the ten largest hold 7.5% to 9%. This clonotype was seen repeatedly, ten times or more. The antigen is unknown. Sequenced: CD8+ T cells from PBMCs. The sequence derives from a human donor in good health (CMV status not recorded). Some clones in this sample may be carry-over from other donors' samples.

CDR3 in amino acids: CASSSSSTGAQETQYF. DNA of the CDR3: TGTGCCAGCAGCTCCTCCTCGACAGGGGCACAAGAGACCCAGTACTTC. The V and J genes are TRBV7-9 and TRBJ2-5, with 8 bases identical to TRBD1. The CDR3 consists of 16 residues. Germline-derived CDR1 and CDR2 are SEHNR and FQNEAQ (reference sequence). V was pared by 4 bases and J by 2 bases, with 9 bases of the junction left unmatched.